This T cell receptor beta chain was retrieved from a study of cytomegalovirus exposure and HLA in healthy donors. Study details: It was reported in a later analysis that the 100 to 150 validation repertoires used the same platform as the 500 to 700 first-cohort repertoires.

Donors came from a validation cohort of fewer than 150 subjects, distinct from the first 666-subject cohort. Measured with immunoSEQ multiplex PCR; TCRdb has only the in-frame clones, and not every one. The sample lists hundreds of thousands of clones; around 86% were seen once. With 5 bases clipped from V and 4 bases from J, the junction kept 5 bases outside the gene matches. Per the germline V gene, CDR1 is LGHNA and CDR2 is YNFKEQ. The CDR3 runs 15 residues. This clonotype originated in a woman in her late teens or twenties in good health and CMV-seropositive. Material: PBMCs. The V gene is TRBV4-2, the J gene TRBJ2-1, with TRBD2 matching over 10 bases. The CDR3 loop is CASSFTSGAYNEQFF. The CDR3 DNA reads as TGTGCCAGCAGCTTCACTAGCGGGGCATACAATGAGCAGTTCTTC.